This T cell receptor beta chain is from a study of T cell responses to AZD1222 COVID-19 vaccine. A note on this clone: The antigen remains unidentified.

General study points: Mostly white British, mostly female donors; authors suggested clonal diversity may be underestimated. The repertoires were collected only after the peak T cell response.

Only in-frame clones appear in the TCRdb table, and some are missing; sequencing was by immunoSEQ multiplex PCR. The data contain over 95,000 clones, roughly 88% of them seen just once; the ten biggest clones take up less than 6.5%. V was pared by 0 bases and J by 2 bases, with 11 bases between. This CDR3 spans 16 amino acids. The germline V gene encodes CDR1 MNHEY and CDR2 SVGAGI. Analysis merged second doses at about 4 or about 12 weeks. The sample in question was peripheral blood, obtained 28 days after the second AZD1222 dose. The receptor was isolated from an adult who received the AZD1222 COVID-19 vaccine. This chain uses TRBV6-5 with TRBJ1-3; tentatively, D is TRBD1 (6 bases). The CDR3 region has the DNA TGTGCCAGCAGTTACTCAAGACAGGACCCTGGAAACACCATATATTTT. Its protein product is CASSYSRQDPGNTIYF.